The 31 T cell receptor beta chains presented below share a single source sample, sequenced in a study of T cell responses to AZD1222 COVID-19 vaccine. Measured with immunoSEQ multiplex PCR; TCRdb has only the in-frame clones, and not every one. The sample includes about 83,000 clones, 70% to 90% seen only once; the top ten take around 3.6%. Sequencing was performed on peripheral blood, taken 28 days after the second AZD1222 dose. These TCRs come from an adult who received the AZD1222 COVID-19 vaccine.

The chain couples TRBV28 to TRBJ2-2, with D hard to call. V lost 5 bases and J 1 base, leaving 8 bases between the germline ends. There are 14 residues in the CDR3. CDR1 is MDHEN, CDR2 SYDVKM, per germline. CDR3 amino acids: CASSLSLNTGELFF. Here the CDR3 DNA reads TGTGCCAGCAGTCTGTCCCTGAACACCGGGGAGCTGTTTTTT.

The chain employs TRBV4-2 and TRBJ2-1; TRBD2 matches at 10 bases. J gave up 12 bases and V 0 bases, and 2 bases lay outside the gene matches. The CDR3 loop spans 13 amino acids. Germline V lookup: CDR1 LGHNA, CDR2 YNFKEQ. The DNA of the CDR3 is TGTGCCAGCAGCCAAGATCAGCGGGAGGGGCAGTTCTTC. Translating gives CASSQDQREGQFF.

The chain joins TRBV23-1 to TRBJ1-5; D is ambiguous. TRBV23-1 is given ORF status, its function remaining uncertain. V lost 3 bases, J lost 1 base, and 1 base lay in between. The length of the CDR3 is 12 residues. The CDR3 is CASSHSNQPQHF. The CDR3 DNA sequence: TGCGCCAGCAGTCACAGCAATCAGCCCCAGCATTTT.

CDR3 sequence reads: CASSDPGTSGGFSYNEQFF. The CDR3 region has the DNA TGTGCCAGCAGTGACCCCGGGACTAGCGGGGGGTTCTCCTACAATGAGCAGTTCTTC. This chain connects TRBV2 to TRBJ2-1; 15 bases align to TRBD2. The CDR3 sequence is 19 residues long. V lost 3 bases and J lost 0; bases outside the gene matches: 6. Germline assignment: CDR1 SNHLY and CDR2 FYNNEI.

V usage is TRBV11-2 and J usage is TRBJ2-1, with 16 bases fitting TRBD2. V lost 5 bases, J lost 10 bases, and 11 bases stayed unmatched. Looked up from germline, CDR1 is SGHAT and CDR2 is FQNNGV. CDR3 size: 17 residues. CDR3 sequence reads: CASSPEGLAGGPREQFF. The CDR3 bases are TGTGCCAGCAGCCCCGAGGGACTAGCGGGAGGGCCCAGGGAGCAGTTCTTC.

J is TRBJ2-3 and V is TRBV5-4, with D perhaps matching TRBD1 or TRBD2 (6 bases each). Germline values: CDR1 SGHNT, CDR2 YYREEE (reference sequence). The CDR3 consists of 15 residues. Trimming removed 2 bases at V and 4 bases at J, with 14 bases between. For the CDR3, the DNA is TGTGCCAGCAGCTTTCCACAGGGAGGATCAGATACGCAGTATTTT. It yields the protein CASSFPQGGSDTQYF.

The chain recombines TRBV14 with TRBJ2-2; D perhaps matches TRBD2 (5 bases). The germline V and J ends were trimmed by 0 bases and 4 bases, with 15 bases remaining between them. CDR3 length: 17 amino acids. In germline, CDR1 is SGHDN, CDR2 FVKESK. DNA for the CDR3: TGTGCCAGCAGCCAAGAAGTTTTTACTGGGAGCACCGGGGAGCTGTTTTTT. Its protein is CASSQEVFTGSTGELFF.

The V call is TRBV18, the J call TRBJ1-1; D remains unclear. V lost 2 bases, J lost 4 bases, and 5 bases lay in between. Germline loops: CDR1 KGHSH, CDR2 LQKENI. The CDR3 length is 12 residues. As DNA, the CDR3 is TGTGCCAGCTCACCAACGGGCACTGAAGCTTTCTTT. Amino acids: CASSPTGTEAFF.

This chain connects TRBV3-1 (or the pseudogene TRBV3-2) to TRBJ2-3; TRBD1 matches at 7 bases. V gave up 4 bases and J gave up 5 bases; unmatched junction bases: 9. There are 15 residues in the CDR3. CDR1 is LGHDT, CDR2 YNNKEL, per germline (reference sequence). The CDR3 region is CASSPGTADGDTQYF. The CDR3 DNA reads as TGTGCCAGCAGCCCCGGGACAGCGGATGGAGATACGCAGTATTTT.

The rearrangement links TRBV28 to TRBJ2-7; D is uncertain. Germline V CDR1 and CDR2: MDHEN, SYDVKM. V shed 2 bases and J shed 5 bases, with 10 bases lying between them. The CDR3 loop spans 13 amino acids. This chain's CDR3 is CASSLRTANEQYF. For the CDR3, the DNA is TGTGCCAGCAGTTTACGTACAGCAAACGAGCAGTACTTC.

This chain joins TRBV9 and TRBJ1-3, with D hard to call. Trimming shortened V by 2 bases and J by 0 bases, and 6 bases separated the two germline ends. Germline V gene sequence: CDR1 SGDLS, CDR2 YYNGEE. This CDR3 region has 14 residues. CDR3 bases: TGTGCCAGCAGCGTCCACACCTCTGGAAACACCATATATTTT. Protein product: CASSVHTSGNTIYF.

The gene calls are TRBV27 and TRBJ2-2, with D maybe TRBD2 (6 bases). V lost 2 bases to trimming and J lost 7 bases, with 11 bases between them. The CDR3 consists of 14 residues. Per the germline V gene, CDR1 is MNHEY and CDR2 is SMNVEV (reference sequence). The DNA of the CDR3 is TGTGCCAGCAGTTTAGAGGGGAGGTTCGGGGAGCTGTTTTTT. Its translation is CASSLEGRFGELFF.

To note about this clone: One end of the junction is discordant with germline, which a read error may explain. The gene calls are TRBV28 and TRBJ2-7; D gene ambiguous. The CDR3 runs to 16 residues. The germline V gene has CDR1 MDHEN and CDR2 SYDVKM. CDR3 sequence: CAGSPPLTRVSYEQYF. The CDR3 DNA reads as TGTGCCGGCAGTCCCCCTCTCACGCGAGTATCCTACGAGCAGTACTTC.

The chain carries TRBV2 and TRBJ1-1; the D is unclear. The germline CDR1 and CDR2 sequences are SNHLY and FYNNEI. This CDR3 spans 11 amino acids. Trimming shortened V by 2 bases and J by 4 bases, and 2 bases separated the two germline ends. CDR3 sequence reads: CASSEFTEAFF. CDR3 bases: TGTGCCAGCAGTGAATTCACTGAAGCTTTCTTT.

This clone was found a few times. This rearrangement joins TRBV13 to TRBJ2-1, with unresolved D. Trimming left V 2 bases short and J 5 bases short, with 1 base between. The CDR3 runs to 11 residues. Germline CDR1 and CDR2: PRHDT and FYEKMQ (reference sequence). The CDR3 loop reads CASSLHNEQFF. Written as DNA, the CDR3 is TGTGCCAGCAGCTTACACAATGAGCAGTTCTTC.

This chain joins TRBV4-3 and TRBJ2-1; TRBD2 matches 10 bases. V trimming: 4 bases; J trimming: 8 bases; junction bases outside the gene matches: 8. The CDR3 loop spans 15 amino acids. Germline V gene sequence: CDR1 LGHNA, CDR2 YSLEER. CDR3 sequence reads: CASSPSGRAEDEQFF. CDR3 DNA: TGCGCCAGCAGCCCGAGCGGGAGGGCCGAGGATGAGCAGTTCTTC.

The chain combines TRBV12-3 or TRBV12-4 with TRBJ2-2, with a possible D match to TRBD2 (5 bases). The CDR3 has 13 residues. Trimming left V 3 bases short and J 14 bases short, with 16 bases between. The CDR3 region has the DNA TGTGCCAGCAGTTTGACAATACAAGAGGGTCTGTTTTTT. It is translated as CASSLTIQEGLFF.

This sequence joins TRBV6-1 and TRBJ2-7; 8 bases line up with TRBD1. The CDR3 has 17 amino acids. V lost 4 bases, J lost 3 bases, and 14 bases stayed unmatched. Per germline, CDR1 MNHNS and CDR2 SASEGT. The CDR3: CASSVGDRLGSVYEQYF. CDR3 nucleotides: TGTGCCAGCAGTGTGGGGGACAGGTTAGGTAGTGTCTACGAGCAGTACTTC.

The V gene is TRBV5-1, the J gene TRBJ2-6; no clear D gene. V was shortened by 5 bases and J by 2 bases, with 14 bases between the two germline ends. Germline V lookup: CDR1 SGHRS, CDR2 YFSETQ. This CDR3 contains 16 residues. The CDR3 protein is CASRRTPEPGANVLTF. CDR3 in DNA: TGCGCCAGCAGAAGGACCCCTGAACCTGGGGCCAACGTCCTGACTTTC. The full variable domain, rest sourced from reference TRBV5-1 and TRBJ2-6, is KAGVTQTPRYLIKTRGQQVTLSCSPISGHRSVSWYQQTPGQGLQFLFEYFSETQRNKGNFPGRFSGRQFSNSRSEMNVSTLELGDSALYLCASRRTPEPGANVLTFGAGSRLTVL.

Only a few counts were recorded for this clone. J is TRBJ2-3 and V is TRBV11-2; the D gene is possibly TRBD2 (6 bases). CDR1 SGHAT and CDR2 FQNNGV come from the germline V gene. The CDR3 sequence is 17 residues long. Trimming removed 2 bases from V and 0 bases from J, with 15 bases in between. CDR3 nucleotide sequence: TGTGCCAGCAGCTTAAGTATCGGGAGAGGTAGCACAGATACGCAGTATTTT. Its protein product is CASSLSIGRGSTDTQYF.

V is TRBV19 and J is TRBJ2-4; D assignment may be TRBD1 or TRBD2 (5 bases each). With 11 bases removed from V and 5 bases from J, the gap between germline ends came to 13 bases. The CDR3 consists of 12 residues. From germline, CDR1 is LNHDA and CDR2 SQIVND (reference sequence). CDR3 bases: TGTGCCGGAAAGGGGCGGGAAAACATTCAGTACTTC. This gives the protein CAGKGRENIQYF.

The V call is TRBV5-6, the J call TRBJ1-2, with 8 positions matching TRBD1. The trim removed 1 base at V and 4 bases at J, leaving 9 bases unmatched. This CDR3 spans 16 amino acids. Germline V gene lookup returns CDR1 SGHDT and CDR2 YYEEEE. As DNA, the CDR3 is TGTGCCAGCAGCTTGAGGACAGGGACGATATTCTATGGCTACACCTTC. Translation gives CASSLRTGTIFYGYTF.

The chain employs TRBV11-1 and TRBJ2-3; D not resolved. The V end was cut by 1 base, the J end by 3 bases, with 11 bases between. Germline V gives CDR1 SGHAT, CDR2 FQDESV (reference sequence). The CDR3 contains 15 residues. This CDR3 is CASSLGQPATDTQYF. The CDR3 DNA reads TGTGCCAGCAGCTTAGGGCAGCCGGCGACAGATACGCAGTATTTT.

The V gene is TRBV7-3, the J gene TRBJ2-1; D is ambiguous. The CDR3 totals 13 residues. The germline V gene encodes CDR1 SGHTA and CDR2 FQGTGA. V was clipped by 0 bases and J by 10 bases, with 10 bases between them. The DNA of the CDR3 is TGTGCCAGCAGCTTAACTTTGCGGACCGAGCAGTTCTTC. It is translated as CASSLTLRTEQFF.

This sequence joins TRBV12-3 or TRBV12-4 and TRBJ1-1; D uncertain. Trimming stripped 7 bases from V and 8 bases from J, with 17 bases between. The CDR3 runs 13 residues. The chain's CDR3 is CASINLWGSEAFF. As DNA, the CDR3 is TGTGCCAGCATTAACCTGTGGGGTTCCGAAGCTTTCTTT.

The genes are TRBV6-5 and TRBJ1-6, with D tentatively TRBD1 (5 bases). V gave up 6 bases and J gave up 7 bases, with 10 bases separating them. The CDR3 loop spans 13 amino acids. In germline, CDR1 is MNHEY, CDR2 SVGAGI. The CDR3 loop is CASSKQENSPLHF. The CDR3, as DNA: TGTGCCAGCAGCAAACAGGAGAATTCACCCCTCCACTTT.

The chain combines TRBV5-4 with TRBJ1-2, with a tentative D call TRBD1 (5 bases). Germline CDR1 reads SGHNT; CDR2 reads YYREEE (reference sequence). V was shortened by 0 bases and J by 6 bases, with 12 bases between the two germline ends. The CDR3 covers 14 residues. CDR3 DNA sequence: TGTGCCAGCAGCTTGGGTCAGGGCCTCGATGGCTACACCTTC. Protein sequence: CASSLGQGLDGYTF. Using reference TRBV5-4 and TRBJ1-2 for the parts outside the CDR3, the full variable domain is ETGVTQSPTHLIKTRGQQVTLRCSSQSGHNTVSWYQQALGQGPQFIFQYYREEENGRGNFPPRFSGLQFPNYSSELNVNALELDDSALYLCASSLGQGLDGYTFGSGTRLTVV.

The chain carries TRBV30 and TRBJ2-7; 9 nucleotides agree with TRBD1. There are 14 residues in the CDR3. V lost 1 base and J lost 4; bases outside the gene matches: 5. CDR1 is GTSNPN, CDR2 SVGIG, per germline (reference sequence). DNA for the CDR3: TGTGCCTGGAGTGAGCCGGGACAGGGATACGAGCAGTACTTC. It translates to CAWSEPGQGYEQYF.

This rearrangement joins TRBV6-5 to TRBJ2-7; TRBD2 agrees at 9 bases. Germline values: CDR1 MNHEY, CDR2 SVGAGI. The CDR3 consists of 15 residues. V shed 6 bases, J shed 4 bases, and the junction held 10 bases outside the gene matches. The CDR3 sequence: CASSPNSGSRYEQYF. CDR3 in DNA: TGTGCCAGCAGCCCAAATAGCGGGAGTCGATACGAGCAGTACTTC.

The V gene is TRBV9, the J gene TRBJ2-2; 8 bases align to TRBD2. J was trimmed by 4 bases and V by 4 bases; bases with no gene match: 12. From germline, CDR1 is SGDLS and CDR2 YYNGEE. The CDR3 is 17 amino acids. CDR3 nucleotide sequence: TGTGCCAGCAGCCCAACCGGAGCGGGAGTAAGCACCGGGGAGCTGTTTTTT. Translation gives CASSPTGAGVSTGELFF.

The CDR3 is CASRPTGGGEKLFF. The CDR3 coding sequence is TGTGCCAGCAGACCAACAGGGGGAGGGGAAAAACTGTTTTTT. The genes are TRBV6-5 and TRBJ1-4; 8 nucleotides agree with TRBD1. J gave up 8 bases and V 6 bases, and 8 bases lay outside the gene matches. Germline CDR1 is MNHEY and CDR2 is SVGAGI. The CDR3 covers 14 residues.